The next 20 T cell receptor beta chains were all read from a single sample in a study of T-cell reconstitution after alpha-beta-depleted transplantation in children. Unique molecular identifiers were built into the TCRbeta library. TCRdb itself ran the PCR reads through MiXCR, one entry per CDR3 protein. The table records 200,000 or so distinct CDR3 sequences, roughly 9.1% of them present only once. Sequencing used PBMCs, mostly from graft donor cells, obtained 360 days after TCRalphabeta/CD19-depleted stem cell transplant. Receptors originate from a male patient between 2 and 15 years old who had a stem cell transplant for acute myeloid leukemia, so the T cells may come from the graft donor.

This clonotype appeared a few times. J is TRBJ2-1 and V is TRBV7-3; the match to TRBD1 covers 8 bases. V dropped 3 bases and J dropped 4; count of bases not matched to a gene: 8. The germline V gene has CDR1 SGHTA and CDR2 FQGTGA. This CDR3 has 16 amino acids. CDR3 protein: CASSLGGGTGYNEQFF. In DNA, the CDR3 is TGTGCCAGCAGCTTGGGAGGCGGGACAGGTTACAATGAGCAGTTCTTC.

This clonotype was recorded at least ten times. The gene calls are TRBV6-2 or TRBV6-3 and TRBJ2-1; 10 nucleotides match TRBD2. This CDR3 has 20 amino acids. Losses at the gene ends were 0 bases for V and 0 bases for J; bases not matched to a gene: 11. The germline gives CDR1 MNHEY, CDR2 SVGEGT. CDR3 sequence reads: CASSYSGLAGAMRSYNEQFF. CDR3 nucleotides: TGTGCCAGCAGTTACTCGGGGCTAGCGGGGGCTATGCGCTCCTACAATGAGCAGTTCTTC.

This sequence joins TRBV7-3 and TRBJ2-2, with no clear D. V was shortened by 0 bases and J by 2 bases, with 16 bases between the two germline ends. The CDR3 is 18 amino acids. Per germline, CDR1 SGHTA and CDR2 FQGTGA. CDR3 sequence (DNA): TGTGCCAGCAGCTTAACTTCCCCCCCTAGGGCCAACACCGGGGAGCTGTTTTTT. This codes for CASSLTSPPRANTGELFF. Full variable domain (outside the CDR3, taken from reference TRBV7-3 and TRBJ2-2): GAGVSQTPSNKVTEKGKYVELRCDPISGHTALYWYRQSLGQGPEFLIYFQGTGAADDSGLPNDRFFAVRPEGSVSTLKIQRTERGDSAVYLCASSLTSPPRANTGELFFGEGSRLTVL.

This clonotype was seen more than once but under ten times. The J gene is TRBJ1-5, the V gene TRBV29-1; 8 positions match TRBD1. This CDR3 is 13 amino acids long. With 7 bases clipped from V and 5 bases from J, the junction kept 7 bases outside the gene matches. From germline, CDR1 is SQVTM and CDR2 ANQGSEA. The CDR3 protein is CSAGQGSDQPQHF. CDR3 bases: TGCAGCGCCGGACAGGGTAGTGATCAGCCCCAGCATTTT.

The sample holds many counts of this clonotype. The chain combines TRBV7-9 with TRBJ1-6, with a tentative D call TRBD1 (5 bases). The germline V gene has CDR1 SEHNR and CDR2 FQNEAQ (reference sequence). The V gene lost 0 bases and the J gene lost 9 bases, with 15 bases spanning the gap. The CDR3 totals 16 residues. For the CDR3, the DNA is TGTGCCAGCAGCTTAGCAGGGGCCAGGGCGGCTTCACCCCTCCACTTT. This codes for CASSLAGARAASPLHF.

This clonotype was detected ten times or more. CDR3 amino acids: CASSQPPHTGPGNTIYF. The CDR3 nucleotides read TGCGCCAGCAGCCAACCTCCTCACACAGGGCCTGGAAACACCATATATTTT. The chain has TRBV4-1 and TRBJ1-3; TRBD1 is a possible D gene (6 bases). The CDR3 is 17 amino acids. V lost 2 bases and J 2 bases, leaving 16 bases between the germline ends. Germline V gene lookup returns CDR1 MGHRA and CDR2 YSYEKL.

This clonotype was counted ten times or more. V gene TRBV7-9 combines with J gene TRBJ2-2, with no clear D. The V end was cut by 5 bases, the J end by 4 bases, with 11 bases between. CDR1 and CDR2 from the germline V gene are SEHNR and FQNEAQ (reference sequence). The CDR3 is 14 amino acids. The CDR3 protein is CASSPRAITGELFF. The CDR3 DNA sequence: TGTGCCAGCAGCCCAAGGGCCATCACCGGGGAGCTGTTTTTT.

V is TRBV7-9 and J is TRBJ1-1; no firm D call. The germline V and J ends were trimmed by 5 bases and 1 base, with 8 bases remaining between them. The CDR3 is 13 amino acids. CDR1 is SEHNR and CDR2 is FQNEAQ in the germline V gene (reference sequence). The CDR3 coding sequence is TGTGCCAGCAGCCAACCGGAGAACACTGAAGCTTTCTTT. This codes for CASSQPENTEAFF.

This clonotype has more than one count but fewer than ten. The genes are TRBV7-2 and TRBJ2-1; D could derive from TRBD1 or TRBD2 (5 bases each). This CDR3 has 14 residues. Trimming removed 8 bases from V and 7 bases from J, with 18 bases in between. Germline V CDR1 and CDR2: SGHTA, FQGNSA. DNA for the CDR3: TGTGCCAGCGGTGGGGCGGGTTCGTGGAATGAGCAGTTCTTC. Translated, it gives CASGGAGSWNEQFF.

The genes are TRBV10-3 and TRBJ2-1; D perhaps matches TRBD1 (6 bases). CDR3 length equals 17 residues. Germline V gene lookup returns CDR1 ENHRY and CDR2 SYGVKD. Trimming removed 4 bases from V and 3 bases from J, with 19 bases in between. Here the CDR3 DNA reads TGTGCCATCAGTGGGTACAGGGAATCCAAAGGCTACAATGAGCAGTTCTTC. As protein: CAISGYRESKGYNEQFF.

This clonotype appeared many times. The chain links TRBV5-8 to TRBJ1-5, with D perhaps TRBD1 (6 bases). This CDR3 has 15 residues. CDR1 SGHTS and CDR2 YDEGEE come from the germline V gene. Trimming took off 0 bases at V and 8 bases at J, with 15 bases between the two ends. As DNA, the CDR3 is TGTGCCAGCAGCTTGGGCCCAGGGGAAGGCGAGCCCCAGCATTTT. Its protein is CASSLGPGEGEPQHF.

This clonotype has a count of ten or more. The rearrangement joins TRBV21-1 to TRBJ2-1. TRBV21-1 constitutes a pseudogene. This CDR3 has 15 residues. The CDR3 reads CASSKSPTPNNEQFF. The CDR3 DNA is TGTGCCAGCAGCAAATCCCCGACCCCAAACAATGAGCAGTTCTTC.

This clonotype was counted a few times. This chain links TRBV20-1 with TRBJ1-5, with a weak D call TRBD1 (5 bases). The V gene's germline CDR1 is DFQATT and CDR2 SNEGSKA (reference sequence). This CDR3 spans 15 amino acids. Trimming took off 6 bases at V and 0 bases at J, with 15 bases between the two ends. CDR3 nucleotide sequence: TGCAGTGCCGCTCTCGGACAAATTAGCAATCAGCCCCAGCATTTT. Translating it yields CSAALGQISNQPQHF.

This rearrangement joins TRBV20-1 to TRBJ2-5, with 7 bases aligning to TRBD1. The CDR3 sequence is 14 residues long. J gave up 0 bases and V 4 bases, and 5 bases lay outside the gene matches. Per the germline V gene, CDR1 is DFQATT and CDR2 is SNEGSKA (reference sequence). This chain's CDR3 is CSATRDSHQETQYF. CDR3 DNA: TGCAGTGCTACAAGGGACAGCCACCAAGAGACCCAGTACTTC.

This clonotype was detected a few times. V is TRBV15 and J is TRBJ2-3, with 12 bases identical to TRBD2. This CDR3 is built from 16 residues. Germline trimming cut 5 bases from V and 4 bases from J; bases unmatched to any gene: 7. Per germline, CDR1 LNHNV and CDR2 YYDKDF (reference sequence). CDR3 sequence (DNA): TGTGCCACCAGCCAAATGACTAGCGGGGGCGCAGATACGCAGTATTTT. It codes for CATSQMTSGGADTQYF.

This clonotype was picked up many times. The V and J genes are TRBV20-1 and TRBJ2-3, with TRBD2 matching 10 bases. J was trimmed by 2 bases and V by 0 bases; bases with no gene match: 20. Germline values: CDR1 DFQATT, CDR2 SNEGSKA (reference sequence). CDR3 size: 21 residues. CDR3 amino acids: CSARDIEREGQGPSATDTQYF. As DNA, the CDR3 is TGCAGTGCTAGAGATATCGAGCGGGAGGGCCAAGGACCGAGTGCCACAGATACGCAGTATTTT.

There are many counts of this clonotype. The chain combines TRBV4-1 with TRBJ2-3, with 11 bases lining up with TRBD2. The CDR3 loop spans 19 amino acids. From germline, CDR1 is MGHRA and CDR2 YSYEKL. Germline trimming cut 0 bases from V and 0 bases from J; bases unmatched to any gene: 8. The CDR3 region has the DNA TGCGCCAGCAGCCAAGATTCTACTAGCGGGGGTACTAGCACAGATACGCAGTATTTT. Amino acids: CASSQDSTSGGTSTDTQYF.

Remarks on this clonotype: This could be a read error, since a much larger clone is one nucleotide away. The V call is TRBV13, the J call TRBJ1-1, with a tentative D call TRBD1 (6 bases). CDR3 length: 17 residues. Per germline, CDR1 PRHDT and CDR2 FYEKMQ (reference sequence). CDR3 nucleotide sequence: TGTGCCAGAAGCTTATGGGACCTTTGGGGGCAGGACACTGAAGCTTTCTTT. This codes for CARSLWDLWGQDTEAFF.

V usage is TRBV6-1 and J usage is TRBJ1-5, with TRBD1 matching 8 bases. Looked up from germline, CDR1 is MNHNS and CDR2 is SASEGT. J lost 7 bases, V lost 6 bases, and 8 bases had no gene match. The CDR3 has 14 residues. The CDR3 region has the DNA TGTGCCAGCAGGGTAGGACAGGGCGGGCAGCCCCAGCATTTT. Encoded protein: CASRVGQGGQPQHF.

The chain has TRBV10-1 and TRBJ2-5, with TRBD2 matching over 13 bases. CDR3 length equals 18 residues. Germline V lookup: CDR1 WNHNN, CDR2 SYGVQD (reference sequence). The V segment lost 3 bases and the J segment 2 bases; nucleotides outside the gene matches: 9. The CDR3 DNA reads as TGCGCCAGCAGTGAAACTAGCGGGGGGGCTGCTATTCAAGAGACCCAGTACTTC. Protein sequence: CASSETSGGAAIQETQYF.